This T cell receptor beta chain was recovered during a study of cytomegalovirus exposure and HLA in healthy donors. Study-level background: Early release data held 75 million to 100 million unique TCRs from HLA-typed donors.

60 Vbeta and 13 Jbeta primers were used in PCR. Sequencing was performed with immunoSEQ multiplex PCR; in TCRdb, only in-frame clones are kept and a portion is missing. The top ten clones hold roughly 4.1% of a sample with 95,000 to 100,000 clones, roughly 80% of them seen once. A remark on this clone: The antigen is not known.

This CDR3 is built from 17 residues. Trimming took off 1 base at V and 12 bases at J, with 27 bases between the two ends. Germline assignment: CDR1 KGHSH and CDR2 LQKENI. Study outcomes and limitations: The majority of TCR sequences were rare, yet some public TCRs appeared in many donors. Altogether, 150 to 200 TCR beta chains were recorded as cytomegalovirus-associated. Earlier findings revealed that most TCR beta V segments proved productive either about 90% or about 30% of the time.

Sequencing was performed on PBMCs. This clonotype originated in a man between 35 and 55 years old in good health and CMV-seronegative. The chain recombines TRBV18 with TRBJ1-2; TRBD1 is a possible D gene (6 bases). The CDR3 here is CASSPRQDRDTGNFNTF. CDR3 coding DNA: TGTGCCAGCTCACCACGCCAGGACCGGGACACTGGTAACTTTAACACCTTC.